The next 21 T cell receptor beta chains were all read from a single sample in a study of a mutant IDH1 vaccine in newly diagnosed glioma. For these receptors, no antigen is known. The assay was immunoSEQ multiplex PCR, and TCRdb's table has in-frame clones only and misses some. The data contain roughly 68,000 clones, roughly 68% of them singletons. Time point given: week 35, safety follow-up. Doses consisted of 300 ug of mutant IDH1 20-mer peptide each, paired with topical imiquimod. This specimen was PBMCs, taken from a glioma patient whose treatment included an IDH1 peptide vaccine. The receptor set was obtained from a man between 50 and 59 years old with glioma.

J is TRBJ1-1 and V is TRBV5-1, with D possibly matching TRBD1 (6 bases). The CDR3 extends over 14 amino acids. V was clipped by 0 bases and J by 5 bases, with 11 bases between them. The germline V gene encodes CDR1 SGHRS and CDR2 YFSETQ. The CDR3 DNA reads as TGCGCCAGCAGCTTGGAGGGACAAAGAACTGAAGCTTTCTTT. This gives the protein CASSLEGQRTEAFF. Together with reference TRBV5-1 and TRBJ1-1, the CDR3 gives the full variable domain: KAGVTQTPRYLIKTRGQQVTLSCSPISGHRSVSWYQQTPGQGLQFLFEYFSETQRNKGNFPGRFSGRQFSNSRSEMNVSTLELGDSALYLCASSLEGQRTEAFFGQGTRLTVV.

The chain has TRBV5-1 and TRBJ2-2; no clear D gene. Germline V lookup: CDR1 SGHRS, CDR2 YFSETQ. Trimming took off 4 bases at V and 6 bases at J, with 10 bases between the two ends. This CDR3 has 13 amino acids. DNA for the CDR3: TGCGCCAGCAGCGAAGGACGGTCCGGGGAGCTGTTTTTT. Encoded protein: CASSEGRSGELFF.

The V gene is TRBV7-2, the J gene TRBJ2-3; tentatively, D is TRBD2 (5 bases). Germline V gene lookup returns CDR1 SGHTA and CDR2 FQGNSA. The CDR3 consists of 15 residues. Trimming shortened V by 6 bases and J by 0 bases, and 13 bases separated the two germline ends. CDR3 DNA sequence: TGTGCCAGCAGTTTGTTAGGACTTAGCACAGATACGCAGTATTTT. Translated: CASSLLGLSTDTQYF.

CDR3 bases: TGTGCCAGCAGTGCCACCCAGGGGCTCGGGGGAGAGCAGTTCTTC. Protein product: CASSATQGLGGEQFF. The chain joins TRBV9 to TRBJ2-1, with D perhaps given as TRBD1 or TRBD2 (6 bases each). Trimming took off 5 bases at V and 10 bases at J, with 22 bases between the two ends. The germline gives CDR1 SGDLS, CDR2 YYNGEE. This CDR3 comprises 15 residues.

The CDR3 bases are TGTGCCAGCAGTTTATACAGGGGACGGGGCACTGAAGCTTTCTTT. This codes for CASSLYRGRGTEAFF. The J gene is TRBJ1-1, the V gene TRBV27; 7 positions match TRBD1. Germline CDR1 reads MNHEY; CDR2 reads SMNVEV (reference sequence). V lost 1 base, J lost 4 bases, and 6 bases stayed unmatched. The CDR3 extends over 15 amino acids.

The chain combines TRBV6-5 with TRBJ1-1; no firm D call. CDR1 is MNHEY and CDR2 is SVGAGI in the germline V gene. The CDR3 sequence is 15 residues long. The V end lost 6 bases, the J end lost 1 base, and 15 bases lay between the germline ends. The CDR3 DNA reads TGTGCCAGCAGGGATTCGTCACAGAAGAACACTGAAGCTTTCTTT. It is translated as CASRDSSQKNTEAFF.

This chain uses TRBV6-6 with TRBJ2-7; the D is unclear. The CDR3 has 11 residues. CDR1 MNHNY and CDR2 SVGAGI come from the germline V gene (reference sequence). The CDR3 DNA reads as TGTAGTTCGAGTGGCACCTACGAGCAGTACTTC. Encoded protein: CSSSGTYEQYF.

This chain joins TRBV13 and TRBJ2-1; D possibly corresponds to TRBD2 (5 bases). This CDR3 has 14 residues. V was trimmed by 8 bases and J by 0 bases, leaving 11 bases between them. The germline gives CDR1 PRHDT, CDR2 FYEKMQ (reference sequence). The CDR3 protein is CASRRGSSYNEQFF. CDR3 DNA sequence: TGTGCCAGCCGTCGGGGAAGCTCCTACAATGAGCAGTTCTTC.

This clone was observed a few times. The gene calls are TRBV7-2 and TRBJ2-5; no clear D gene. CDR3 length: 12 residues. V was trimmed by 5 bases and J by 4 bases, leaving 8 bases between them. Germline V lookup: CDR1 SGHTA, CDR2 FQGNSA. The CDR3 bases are TGTGCCAGCAGCCACCCTAGAGAGACCCAGTACTTC. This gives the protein CASSHPRETQYF. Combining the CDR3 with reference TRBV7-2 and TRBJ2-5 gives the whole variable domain GAGVSQSPSNKVTEKGKDVELRCDPISGHTALYWYRQSLGQGLEFLIYFQGNSAPDKSGLPSDRFSAERTGGSVSTLTIQRTQQEDSAVYLCASSHPRETQYFGPGTRLLVL.

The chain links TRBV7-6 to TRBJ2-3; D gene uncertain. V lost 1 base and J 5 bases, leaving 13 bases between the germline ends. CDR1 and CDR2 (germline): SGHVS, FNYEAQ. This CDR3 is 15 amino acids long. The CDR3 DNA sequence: TGTGCCAGCAGCTTAGATCCCAGCTCCCGAGATACGCAGTATTTT. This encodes CASSLDPSSRDTQYF.

The CDR3 DNA is TGTGCCAGCAGCCCGAAGGCCCAGGGGCTCAGCTACAATGAGCAGTTCTTC. Translating it yields CASSPKAQGLSYNEQFF. The chain joins TRBV9 to TRBJ2-1, with D tentatively TRBD1 (6 bases). V lost 4 bases and J 3 bases, leaving 20 bases between the germline ends. This CDR3 contains 17 residues. Germline V gene sequence: CDR1 SGDLS, CDR2 YYNGEE.

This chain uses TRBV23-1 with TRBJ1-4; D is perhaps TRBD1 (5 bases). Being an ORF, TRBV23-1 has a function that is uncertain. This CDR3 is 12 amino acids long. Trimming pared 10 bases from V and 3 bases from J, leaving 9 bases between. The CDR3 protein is CATTGPNEKLFF. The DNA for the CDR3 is TGCGCCACTACAGGCCCTAATGAAAAACTGTTTTTT.

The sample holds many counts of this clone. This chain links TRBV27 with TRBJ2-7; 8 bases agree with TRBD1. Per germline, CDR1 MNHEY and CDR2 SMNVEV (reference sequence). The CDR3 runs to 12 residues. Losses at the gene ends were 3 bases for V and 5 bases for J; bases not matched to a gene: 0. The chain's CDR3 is CASSLTGDEQYF. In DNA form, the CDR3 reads TGTGCCAGCAGTTTGACAGGGGACGAGCAGTACTTC.

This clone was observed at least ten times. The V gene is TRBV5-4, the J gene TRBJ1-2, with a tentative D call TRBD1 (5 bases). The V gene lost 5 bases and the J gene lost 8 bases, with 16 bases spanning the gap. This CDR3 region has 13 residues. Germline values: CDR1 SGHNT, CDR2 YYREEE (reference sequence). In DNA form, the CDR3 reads TGTGCCAGCAGGGGAACTGAGTGGGACGGCTACACCTTC. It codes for CASRGTEWDGYTF.

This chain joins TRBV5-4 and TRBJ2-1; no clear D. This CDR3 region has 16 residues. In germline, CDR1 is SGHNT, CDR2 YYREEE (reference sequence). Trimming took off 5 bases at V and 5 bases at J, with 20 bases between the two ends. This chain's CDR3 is CASSPDVIRVDNEQFF. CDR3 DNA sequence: TGTGCCAGCAGTCCGGACGTAATTAGAGTGGACAATGAGCAGTTCTTC.

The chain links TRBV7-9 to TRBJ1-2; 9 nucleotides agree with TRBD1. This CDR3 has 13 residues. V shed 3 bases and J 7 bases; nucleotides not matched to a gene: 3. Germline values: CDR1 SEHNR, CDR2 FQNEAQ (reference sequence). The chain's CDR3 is CASSLGTGRGYTF. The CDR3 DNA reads TGTGCCAGCAGCTTGGGGACAGGGCGTGGCTACACCTTC.

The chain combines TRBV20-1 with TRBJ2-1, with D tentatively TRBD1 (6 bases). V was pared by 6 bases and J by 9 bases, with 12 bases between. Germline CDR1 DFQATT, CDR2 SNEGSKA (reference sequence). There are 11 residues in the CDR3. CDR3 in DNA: TGCAGTGCCCCCGGACAGCTTGAGCAGTTCTTC. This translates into CSAPGQLEQFF.

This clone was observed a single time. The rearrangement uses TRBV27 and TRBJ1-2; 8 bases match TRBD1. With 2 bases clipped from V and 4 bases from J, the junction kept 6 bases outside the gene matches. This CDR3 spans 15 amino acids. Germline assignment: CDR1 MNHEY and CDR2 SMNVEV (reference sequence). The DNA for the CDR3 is TGTGCCAGCAGTTTAATCCCAGGGGGCTCCTATGGCTACACCTTC. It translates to CASSLIPGGSYGYTF.

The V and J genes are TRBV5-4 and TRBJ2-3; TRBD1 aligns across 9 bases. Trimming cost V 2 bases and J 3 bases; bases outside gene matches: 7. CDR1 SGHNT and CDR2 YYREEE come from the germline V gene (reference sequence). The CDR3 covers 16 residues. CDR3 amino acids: CASSFPPGQGTDTQYF. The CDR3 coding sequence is TGTGCCAGCAGCTTCCCTCCTGGACAGGGGACAGATACGCAGTATTTT.

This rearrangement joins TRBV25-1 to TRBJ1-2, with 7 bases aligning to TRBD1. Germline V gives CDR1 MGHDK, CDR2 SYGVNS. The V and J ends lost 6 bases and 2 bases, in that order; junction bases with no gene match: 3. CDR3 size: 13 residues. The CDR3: CASRETGNYGYTF. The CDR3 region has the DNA TGTGCCAGCAGGGAGACAGGGAACTATGGCTACACCTTC.

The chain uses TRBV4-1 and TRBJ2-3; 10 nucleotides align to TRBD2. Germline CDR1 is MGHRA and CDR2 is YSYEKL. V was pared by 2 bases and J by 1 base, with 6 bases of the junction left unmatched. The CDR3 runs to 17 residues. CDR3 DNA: TGCGCCAGCAGCCAAACCGCTAGCGGGGGTGGCACAGATACGCAGTATTTT. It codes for CASSQTASGGGTDTQYF.